Listed below are T cell receptor beta chains from one sample, sequenced in a study of blood T cell repertoires in COVID-19. The table came from immunoSEQ multiplex PCR; TCRdb's copy has only in-frame clones and leaves some out. Of 200,000 to 300,000 clones in the sample, 80% to 90% were seen once. The specimen was peripheral blood. Receptors originate from a middle-aged woman with acute or convalescent COVID-19. Each CDR3 is given with its conserved first and last residue. Fields, in order: CDR3 DNA, CDR3 protein, V gene, D gene, clone size, J gene. The D gene is left open where the match is weak. Size tells how often a clone was seen (once, few, many) or the class of an expanded clone, and some rows leave it out.

cdr3_nt: TGTGCTACATGGGCGGGGGGGAACACTGAAGCTTTCTTT
cdr3_aa: CATWAGGNTEAFF
v_call: TRBV27
d_call: NA
clone_size: NA
j_call: TRBJ1-1

cdr3_nt: TGTGCCATCAGTGAGTCGGGTGGCAGGGGGGACAGGAACATTCAGTACTTC
cdr3_aa: CAISESGGRGDRNIQYF
v_call: TRBV10-3
d_call: TRBD1
clone_size: NA
j_call: TRBJ2-4

cdr3_nt: TGTGCCAGCTCTAGCAGGGGGATCACAGATACGCAGTATTTT
cdr3_aa: CASSSRGITDTQYF
v_call: TRBV18
d_call: TRBD1
clone_size: NA
j_call: TRBJ2-3

cdr3_nt: TGTGCCAGTAGCCCACCAGGGGGCGCAGTTCAGGGCTACACCTTC
cdr3_aa: CASSPPGGAVQGYTF
v_call: TRBV19
d_call: TRBD1
clone_size: NA
j_call: TRBJ1-2

cdr3_nt: TGTGCCAGCCACAGGACACATAACTATGGCTACACCTTC
cdr3_aa: CASHRTHNYGYTF
v_call: TRBV2
d_call: NA
clone_size: NA
j_call: TRBJ1-2

cdr3_nt: TGTGCCAGCAGCTTCCGAAGCGGGGGGTATTACGCAGATACGCAGTATTTT
cdr3_aa: CASSFRSGGYYADTQYF
v_call: TRBV7-2
d_call: TRBD2
clone_size: once
j_call: TRBJ2-3

cdr3_nt: TGTGCCAGTAGTACCCGTGGGACTAGCGTGTACAATGAGCAGTTCTTC
cdr3_aa: CASSTRGTSVYNEQFF
v_call: TRBV19
d_call: TRBD2
clone_size: NA
j_call: TRBJ2-1

cdr3_nt: TGCGCCAGCAAAAGGACAGGGGTGAATGAGCAGTTCTTC
cdr3_aa: CASKRTGVNEQFF
v_call: TRBV5-1
d_call: TRBD1
clone_size: NA
j_call: TRBJ2-1

cdr3_nt: TGTGCCAGCAGCTTAGAAGGGGGTCTGGACACTGAAGCTTTCTTT
cdr3_aa: CASSLEGGLDTEAFF
v_call: TRBV7-6
d_call: NA
clone_size: NA
j_call: TRBJ1-1

cdr3_nt: TGTGCCAGCAGCTTCCGACTCGACCCCACAGATACGCAGTATTTT
cdr3_aa: CASSFRLDPTDTQYF
v_call: TRBV14
d_call: NA
clone_size: NA
j_call: TRBJ2-3

cdr3_nt: TGTGCCAGCCGTTTTACAGGGGGCTTGGGTGAAGCTTTCTTT
cdr3_aa: CASRFTGGLGEAFF
v_call: TRBV6-4
d_call: TRBD1
clone_size: few
j_call: TRBJ1-1

cdr3_nt: TGTGCCTCCGGGACAGCGAACACCGGGGAGCTGTTTTTT
cdr3_aa: CASGTANTGELFF
v_call: TRBV28
d_call: TRBD1
clone_size: NA
j_call: TRBJ2-2

cdr3_nt: TGTGCCAGCAGTTTAAGGGGTAGCTATGGCTACACCTTC
cdr3_aa: CASSLRGSYGYTF
v_call: TRBV12-3/TRBV12-4
d_call: NA
clone_size: NA
j_call: TRBJ1-2

cdr3_nt: TGTGCCAGCAGTTTGGGGGGTAACGATGGCTACACCTTC
cdr3_aa: CASSLGGNDGYTF
v_call: TRBV12-3/TRBV12-4
d_call: NA
clone_size: NA
j_call: TRBJ1-2

cdr3_nt: TGCAGCGCAGAGACAGGGCTGGGCACTGAAGCTTTCTTT
cdr3_aa: CSAETGLGTEAFF
v_call: TRBV29-1
d_call: TRBD1
clone_size: NA
j_call: TRBJ1-1

cdr3_nt: TGTGCTAGTGGTTTGCCCACATTGGACACTGAAGCTTTCTTT
cdr3_aa: CASGLPTLDTEAFF
v_call: TRBV12-5
d_call: NA
clone_size: NA
j_call: TRBJ1-1

cdr3_nt: TGTGCCAGCAGCTTTGGGACAGGGGGGAACACCATATATTTT
cdr3_aa: CASSFGTGGNTIYF
v_call: TRBV5-5
d_call: TRBD1
clone_size: few
j_call: TRBJ1-3

cdr3_nt: TGTGCCAGCAGGCTCTCTCTGGGGGGCACCGGGGAGCTGTTTTTT
cdr3_aa: CASRLSLGGTGELFF
v_call: TRBV7-2
d_call: NA
clone_size: NA
j_call: TRBJ2-2

cdr3_nt: TGCAGTGCTCCAGGGGCAAATGGCTACACCTTC
cdr3_aa: CSAPGANGYTF
v_call: TRBV20-1
d_call: NA
clone_size: once
j_call: TRBJ1-2

cdr3_nt: TGTGCCAGCAGTCAACTACAGGGGGCTTACACTGAAGCTTTCTTT
cdr3_aa: CASSQLQGAYTEAFF
v_call: TRBV25-1
d_call: TRBD1
clone_size: NA
j_call: TRBJ1-1

cdr3_nt: TGTGCCAGCTCCCCTCGACAGGAGATGAACACTGAAGCTTTCTTT
cdr3_aa: CASSPRQEMNTEAFF
v_call: TRBV18
d_call: NA
clone_size: NA
j_call: TRBJ1-1

cdr3_nt: TGTGCCAGTAGTATCGACGGACAGGGCGCCTATGGCTACACCTTC
cdr3_aa: CASSIDGQGAYGYTF
v_call: TRBV19
d_call: TRBD1
clone_size: NA
j_call: TRBJ1-2

cdr3_nt: TGCGCCAGCAGGGACCCCTCAGGGGATGGCTACACCTTC
cdr3_aa: CASRDPSGDGYTF
v_call: TRBV5-1
d_call: NA
clone_size: once
j_call: TRBJ1-2

cdr3_nt: TGTGCCAGCAGTGAAGGATGGGGGCGTACTGAAGCTTTCTTT
cdr3_aa: CASSEGWGRTEAFF
v_call: TRBV2
d_call: NA
clone_size: NA
j_call: TRBJ1-1

cdr3_nt: TGTGCCAGCAGCCCCCGACCGGGAGTCACTGAAGCTTTCTTT
cdr3_aa: CASSPRPGVTEAFF
v_call: TRBV7-9
d_call: NA
clone_size: NA
j_call: TRBJ1-1

cdr3_nt: TGTGCCAGCAGCGCCGACTCCGGCTACACCTTC
cdr3_aa: CASSADSGYTF
v_call: TRBV9
d_call: NA
clone_size: NA
j_call: TRBJ1-2

cdr3_nt: TGTGCCTGGAGGTTGGCCCTCCCGGGGAACTATGGCTACACCTTC
cdr3_aa: CAWRLALPGNYGYTF
v_call: TRBV30
d_call: NA
clone_size: NA
j_call: TRBJ1-2

cdr3_nt: TGTGCCAGCAGCGTAGGGGGACTAGCGGGGATCACAGATACGCAGTATTTT
cdr3_aa: CASSVGGLAGITDTQYF
v_call: TRBV9
d_call: TRBD2
clone_size: NA
j_call: TRBJ2-3

cdr3_nt: TGCGCCAGCAGCCCCTTGGGACTAGCGGGGGGGCCTGCCCCCGGGGAGCTGTTTTTT
cdr3_aa: CASSPLGLAGGPAPGELFF
v_call: TRBV4-1
d_call: TRBD2
clone_size: NA
j_call: TRBJ2-2

cdr3_nt: TGTGCCAGCAGTAAAGCGGGGGCCCCTCAGTTCTTC
cdr3_aa: CASSKAGAPQFF
v_call: TRBV27
d_call: TRBD2
clone_size: NA
j_call: TRBJ2-1

cdr3_nt: TGTGCCAGCAGCCGCACCGACAGGGGGCGGAGTATAGCTTTCTTT
cdr3_aa: CASSRTDRGRSIAFF
v_call: TRBV7-8
d_call: TRBD1
clone_size: once
j_call: TRBJ1-1

cdr3_nt: TGCGCCAGCAGCCAAGATCTCAGGGGATCGACTAACTATGGCTACACCTTC
cdr3_aa: CASSQDLRGSTNYGYTF
v_call: TRBV4-1
d_call: NA
clone_size: NA
j_call: TRBJ1-2

cdr3_nt: TGTGCCACCAGTGGAAAGGACAAGGGGTTCCTCGGGACCCAGTACTTC
cdr3_aa: CATSGKDKGFLGTQYF
v_call: TRBV24-1
d_call: NA
clone_size: NA
j_call: TRBJ2-5

cdr3_nt: TGTGCCACCAGTGATTTGCGGGGAGCAGATACGCAGTATTTT
cdr3_aa: CATSDLRGADTQYF
v_call: TRBV24-1
d_call: NA
clone_size: NA
j_call: TRBJ2-3

cdr3_nt: TGTGCCAGCAGCTTATCAGGACAGTCGAGCTATGGCTACACCTTC
cdr3_aa: CASSLSGQSSYGYTF
v_call: TRBV27
d_call: NA
clone_size: NA
j_call: TRBJ1-2

cdr3_nt: TGTGCCAGCAGTCCTCAGACTAGCTTGGGCGAGACCCAGTACTTC
cdr3_aa: CASSPQTSLGETQYF
v_call: TRBV3-1/TRBV3-2
d_call: TRBD2
clone_size: NA
j_call: TRBJ2-5

cdr3_nt: TGTGCCAGCAGTGAGGGTGGCGGGGTCGGCACAGATACGCAGTATTTT
cdr3_aa: CASSEGGGVGTDTQYF
v_call: TRBV2
d_call: NA
clone_size: NA
j_call: TRBJ2-3

cdr3_nt: TGTGCCAGTAGTATTTTCCCCGGACAGAGCAATCAGCCCCAGCATTTT
cdr3_aa: CASSIFPGQSNQPQHF
v_call: TRBV19
d_call: NA
clone_size: NA
j_call: TRBJ1-5

cdr3_nt: TGTGCCACCCAACCTGACAGGTCCAATAGCAATCAGCCCCAGCATTTT
cdr3_aa: CATQPDRSNSNQPQHF
v_call: TRBV2
d_call: NA
clone_size: NA
j_call: TRBJ1-5

cdr3_nt: TGTGCCAGCAGCCAACCCCTTGGACAGGGGAACTATGGCTACACCTTC
cdr3_aa: CASSQPLGQGNYGYTF
v_call: TRBV3-1/TRBV3-2
d_call: TRBD1
clone_size: NA
j_call: TRBJ1-2

cdr3_nt: TGCGCCAGCAGCCGCCGGGGGGACCAAGAGACCCAGTACTTC
cdr3_aa: CASSRRGDQETQYF
v_call: TRBV5-1
d_call: TRBD2
clone_size: NA
j_call: TRBJ2-5

cdr3_nt: TGCGCCAGCAGCTTACAGGGGAAGAGCTATGGCTACACCTTC
cdr3_aa: CASSLQGKSYGYTF
v_call: TRBV5-1
d_call: TRBD1
clone_size: NA
j_call: TRBJ1-2

cdr3_nt: TGTGCCAGCAGCCAAGCGGAGGGTATACAGCCCCAGCATTTT
cdr3_aa: CASSQAEGIQPQHF
v_call: TRBV3-1/TRBV3-2
d_call: NA
clone_size: once
j_call: TRBJ1-5

cdr3_nt: TGCGCCAGCAGCCAAGGACAGGGACTAGGCTATGGCTACACCTTC
cdr3_aa: CASSQGQGLGYGYTF
v_call: TRBV4-1
d_call: TRBD1
clone_size: NA
j_call: TRBJ1-2

cdr3_nt: TGCGCCAGCAGGTTGGAGGAGCGGGCCTTCACAGATACGCAGTATTTT
cdr3_aa: CASRLEERAFTDTQYF
v_call: TRBV5-1
d_call: NA
clone_size: NA
j_call: TRBJ2-3

cdr3_nt: TGTGCCAGCAGTCGACCGTTTCGCGGGGAGCTGTTTTTT
cdr3_aa: CASSRPFRGELFF
v_call: TRBV7-8
d_call: NA
clone_size: NA
j_call: TRBJ2-2

cdr3_nt: TGTGCCAGCAGGGGTTCAATGTCGGGTGAGGGGAACACTGAAGCTTTCTTT
cdr3_aa: CASRGSMSGEGNTEAFF
v_call: TRBV2
d_call: NA
clone_size: NA
j_call: TRBJ1-1

cdr3_nt: TGTGCCAGCAGCTTCGGACTAGCGTCCTACTCTGGGGCCAACGTCCTGACTTTC
cdr3_aa: CASSFGLASYSGANVLTF
v_call: TRBV5-5
d_call: TRBD2
clone_size: few
j_call: TRBJ2-6

cdr3_nt: TGTGCCAGCAGTTATGGCGGAATTGTGCATTTT
cdr3_aa: CASSYGGIVHF
v_call: TRBV6-6
d_call: NA
clone_size: NA
j_call: TRBJ1-5

cdr3_nt: TGCGCCAGCAGCTTGGCCCCGGCCAGGTACTCTGGAAACACCATATATTTT
cdr3_aa: CASSLAPARYSGNTIYF
v_call: TRBV5-1
d_call: NA
clone_size: once
j_call: TRBJ1-3

cdr3_nt: TGTGCCATCAGCGTGGGCCCTAATGAAAAACTGTTTTTT
cdr3_aa: CAISVGPNEKLFF
v_call: TRBV10-3
d_call: NA
clone_size: once
j_call: TRBJ1-4

cdr3_nt: TGTGCCAGCAGTTTGGACAGGGAAAAACTGTTTTTT
cdr3_aa: CASSLDREKLFF
v_call: TRBV6-5
d_call: TRBD1
clone_size: NA
j_call: TRBJ1-4

cdr3_nt: TGTGCCAGCTCACCCCCATCCCGGGATGAGCAGTTCTTC
cdr3_aa: CASSPPSRDEQFF
v_call: TRBV18
d_call: NA
clone_size: NA
j_call: TRBJ2-1

cdr3_nt: TGTGCCAGCAGTTTTTCTGGGACAGGGGATGAAGCTTTCTTT
cdr3_aa: CASSFSGTGDEAFF
v_call: TRBV27
d_call: TRBD1
clone_size: NA
j_call: TRBJ1-1

cdr3_nt: TGTGCCAGCAGCTTGAACAGCCTGAACACCGGGGAGCTGTTTTTT
cdr3_aa: CASSLNSLNTGELFF
v_call: TRBV5-4
d_call: NA
clone_size: NA
j_call: TRBJ2-2

cdr3_nt: TGTGCCAGCAGTTTTGACGGGACTGAAGCTTTCTTT
cdr3_aa: CASSFDGTEAFF
v_call: TRBV12-3/TRBV12-4
d_call: NA
clone_size: few
j_call: TRBJ1-1

cdr3_nt: TGTGCCAGCAGTTTACCGAGACAGGCGTTTGATAGCAATCAGCCCCAGCATTTT
cdr3_aa: CASSLPRQAFDSNQPQHF
v_call: TRBV28
d_call: NA
clone_size: few
j_call: TRBJ1-5

cdr3_nt: TGTGCCTGGACTAGGGGGAGCACAGATACGCAGTATTTT
cdr3_aa: CAWTRGSTDTQYF
v_call: TRBV30
d_call: NA
clone_size: NA
j_call: TRBJ2-3

cdr3_nt: TGTGCCTTGGGGGGATTTTTGAACACTGAAGCTTTCTTT
cdr3_aa: CALGGFLNTEAFF
v_call: TRBV30
d_call: NA
clone_size: NA
j_call: TRBJ1-1

cdr3_nt: TGTGCCAGTAGTATCCCCAGCGGGGGGGGAGAAGGTACGCAGTATTTT
cdr3_aa: CASSIPSGGGEGTQYF
v_call: TRBV19
d_call: TRBD2
clone_size: NA
j_call: TRBJ2-3